This T cell receptor beta chain derives from a study of blood T cell repertoires in COVID-19. Study-wide background: Samples taken during acute and convalescent COVID-19 were collected in the United States, Italy and Spain. T cells, B-cell-depleted T cells, or PBMCs provided the cDNA or gDNA that served as material.

Methods used by the authors: Researchers report that nucleated cell counts were estimated from reference gene primer amplification. Libraries were prepared by immunoSEQ multiplex PCR; TCRdb keeps only in-frame clonotypes and omits some of them. The V and J calls and clone size are taken from that table; D and trimming were inferred from the DNA. The sample contains some 120,000 clones, under 90% of which appear only once. The V and J ends lost 4 bases and 8 bases respectively, with 17 bases between them. The CDR3 extends over 14 amino acids. Germline V gene lookup returns CDR1 MNHEY and CDR2 SMNVEV (reference sequence).

The receptor's source is a man aged 55 to 70 with acute or convalescent COVID-19. The V gene is TRBV27, the J gene TRBJ1-1; D is unresolved. Sequencing was performed on peripheral blood. The CDR3 here is CASSSIPSPLEAFF. In DNA form, the CDR3 reads TGTGCCAGCAGTTCCATCCCTAGCCCTCTGGAAGCTTTCTTT.